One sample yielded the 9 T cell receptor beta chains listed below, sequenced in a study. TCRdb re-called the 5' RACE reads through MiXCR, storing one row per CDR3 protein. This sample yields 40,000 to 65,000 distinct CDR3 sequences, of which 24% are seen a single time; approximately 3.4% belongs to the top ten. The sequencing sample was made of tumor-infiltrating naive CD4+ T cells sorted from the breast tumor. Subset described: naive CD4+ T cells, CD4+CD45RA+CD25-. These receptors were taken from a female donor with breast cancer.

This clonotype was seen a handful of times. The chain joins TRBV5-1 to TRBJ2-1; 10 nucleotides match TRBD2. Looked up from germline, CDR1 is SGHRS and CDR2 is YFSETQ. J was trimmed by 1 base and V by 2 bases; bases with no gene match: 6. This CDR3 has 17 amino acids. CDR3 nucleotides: TGCGCCAGCAGCTTCGCTAGCGGGAGTTCTTCCTACAATGAGCAGTTCTTC. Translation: CASSFASGSSSYNEQFF.

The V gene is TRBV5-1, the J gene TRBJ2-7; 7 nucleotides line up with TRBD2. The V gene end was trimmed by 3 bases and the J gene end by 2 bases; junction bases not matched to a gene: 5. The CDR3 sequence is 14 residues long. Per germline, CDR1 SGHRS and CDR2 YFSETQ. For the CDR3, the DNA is TGCGCCAGCAGCTCGGGAGGCTTGGCCTACGAGCAGTACTTC. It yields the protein CASSSGGLAYEQYF.

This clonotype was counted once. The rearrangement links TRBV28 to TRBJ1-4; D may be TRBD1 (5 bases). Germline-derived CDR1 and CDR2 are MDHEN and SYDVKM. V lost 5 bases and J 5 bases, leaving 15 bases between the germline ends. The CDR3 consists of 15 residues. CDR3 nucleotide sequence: TGTGCCAGCAGTCTTCCTGTGACAGCCAATGAAAAACTGTTTTTT. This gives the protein CASSLPVTANEKLFF.

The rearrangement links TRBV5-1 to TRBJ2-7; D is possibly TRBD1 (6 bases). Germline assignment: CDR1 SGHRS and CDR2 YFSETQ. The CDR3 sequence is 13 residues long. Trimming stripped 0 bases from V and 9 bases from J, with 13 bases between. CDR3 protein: CASSLGRGKVQYF. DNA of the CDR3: TGCGCCAGCAGCTTGGGCAGGGGAAAGGTGCAGTACTTC.

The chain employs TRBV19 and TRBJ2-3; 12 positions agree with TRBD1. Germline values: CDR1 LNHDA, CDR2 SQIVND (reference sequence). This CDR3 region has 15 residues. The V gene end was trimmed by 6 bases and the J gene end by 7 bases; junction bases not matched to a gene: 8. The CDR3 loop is CASRLRDRGLNTQYF. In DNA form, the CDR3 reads TGTGCCAGTAGGTTACGGGACAGGGGGCTAAATACGCAGTATTTT.

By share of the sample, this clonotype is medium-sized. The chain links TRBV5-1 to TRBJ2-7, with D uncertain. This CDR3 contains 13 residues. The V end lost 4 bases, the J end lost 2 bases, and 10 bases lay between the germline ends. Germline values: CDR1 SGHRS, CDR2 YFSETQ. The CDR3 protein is CASSADGTYEQYF. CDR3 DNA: TGCGCCAGCAGCGCGGACGGAACCTACGAGCAGTACTTC. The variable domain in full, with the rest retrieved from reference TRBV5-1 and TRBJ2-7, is KAGVTQTPRYLIKTRGQQVTLSCSPISGHRSVSWYQQTPGQGLQFLFEYFSETQRNKGNFPGRFSGRQFSNSRSEMNVSTLELGDSALYLCASSADGTYEQYFGPGTRLTVT.

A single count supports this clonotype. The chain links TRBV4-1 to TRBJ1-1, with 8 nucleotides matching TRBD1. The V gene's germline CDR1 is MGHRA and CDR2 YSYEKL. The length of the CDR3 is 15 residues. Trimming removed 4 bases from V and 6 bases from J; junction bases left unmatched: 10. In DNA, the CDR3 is TGCGCCAGCAGCCGCCACACAGGGGGTGAAGCTGAAGCTTTCTTT. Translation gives CASSRHTGGEAEAFF.

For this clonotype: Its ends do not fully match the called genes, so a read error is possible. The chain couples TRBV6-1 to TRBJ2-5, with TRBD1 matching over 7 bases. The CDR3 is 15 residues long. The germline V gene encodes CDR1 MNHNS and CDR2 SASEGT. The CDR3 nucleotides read TGTGCCAGCAGGGAAGGGGACAGCTACCAAGAGACCCAGTACTTC. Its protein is CASREGDSYQETQYF.

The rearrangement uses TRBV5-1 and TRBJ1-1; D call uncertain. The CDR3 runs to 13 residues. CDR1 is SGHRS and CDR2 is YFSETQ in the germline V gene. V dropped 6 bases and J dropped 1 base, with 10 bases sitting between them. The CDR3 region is CASTKSGNTEAFF. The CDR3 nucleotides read TGCGCCAGCACAAAATCTGGGAACACTGAAGCTTTCTTT.